The 11 T cell receptor beta chains below all came from one sample that was sequenced in a study of blood T cell repertoires in COVID-19. The protocol was immunoSEQ multiplex PCR, while the TCRdb copy is restricted to in-frame clones and leaves out a portion. The repertoire holds just over 50,000 clones, with more than 75% as singletons. What was sequenced was peripheral blood. Receptors originate from a man between 65 and 85 years old with acute or convalescent COVID-19.

The chain links TRBV5-4 to TRBJ2-1; D might be TRBD2 (5 bases). V was shortened by 0 bases and J by 4 bases, with 14 bases between the two germline ends. This CDR3 region has 16 residues. Germline assignment: CDR1 SGHNT and CDR2 YYREEE (reference sequence). The CDR3 region has the DNA TGTGCCAGCAGCTTGGGGTCGGGCGGGCTTTACAATGAGCAGTTCTTC. It specifies CASSLGSGGLYNEQFF. The variable domain in full, with the rest retrieved from reference TRBV5-4 and TRBJ2-1, is ETGVTQSPTHLIKTRGQQVTLRCSSQSGHNTVSWYQQALGQGPQFIFQYYREEENGRGNFPPRFSGLQFPNYSSELNVNALELDDSALYLCASSLGSGGLYNEQFFGPGTRLTVL.

The chain combines TRBV5-1 with TRBJ1-1, with 8 bases that match TRBD1. Germline lookup yields CDR1 SGHRS and CDR2 YFSETQ. This CDR3 spans 17 amino acids. The V segment lost 0 bases and the J segment 1 base; nucleotides outside the gene matches: 8. The CDR3 sequence: CASSLDRGVLANTEAFF. The CDR3 DNA reads as TGCGCCAGCAGCTTGGACAGGGGGGTCCTTGCGAACACTGAAGCTTTCTTT.

The chain recombines TRBV6-1 with TRBJ2-5, with D perhaps matching TRBD2 (5 bases). V was pared by 3 bases and J by 0 bases, with 5 bases between. Germline values: CDR1 MNHNS, CDR2 SASEGT. The CDR3 runs to 13 residues. The CDR3 here is CASSDGNQETQYF. The DNA for the CDR3 is TGTGCCAGCAGTGACGGGAACCAAGAGACCCAGTACTTC.

This clone was observed once. The rearrangement links TRBV7-9 to TRBJ2-7; TRBD1 aligns across 10 bases. Trimming cost V 1 base and J 4 bases; bases outside gene matches: 4. Germline loops: CDR1 SEHNR, CDR2 FQNEAQ (reference sequence). The CDR3 covers 15 residues. CDR3 DNA: TGTGCCAGCAGCTTAGGACAGGGGGCTCGGTACGAGCAGTACGTC. Its protein is CASSLGQGARYEQYV.

This clone was seen just once. J is TRBJ2-5 and V is TRBV5-1, with a tentative D call TRBD2 (7 bases). The CDR3 is 18 amino acids. Germline-derived CDR1 and CDR2 are SGHRS and YFSETQ. The V and J ends lost 4 bases and 3 bases respectively, with 25 bases between them. The CDR3 nucleotides are TGCGCCAGCAGCCTCTCCACGCGGGGGCGAAAAACGGAAGAGACCCAGTACTTC. It specifies CASSLSTRGRKTEETQYF.

The chain has TRBV5-4 and TRBJ2-3; 10 bases are shared with TRBD1. V shed 4 bases, J shed 4 bases, and the junction held 9 bases outside the gene matches. This CDR3 is 16 amino acids long. CDR1 is SGHNT, CDR2 YYREEE, per germline (reference sequence). In DNA form, the CDR3 reads TGTGCCAGCAGCAATCCGGGACAGGGGTATTCAGATACGCAGTATTTT. This sequence encodes CASSNPGQGYSDTQYF. The full variable domain, completed using reference TRBV5-4 and TRBJ2-3, is ETGVTQSPTHLIKTRGQQVTLRCSSQSGHNTVSWYQQALGQGPQFIFQYYREEENGRGNFPPRFSGLQFPNYSSELNVNALELDDSALYLCASSNPGQGYSDTQYFGPGTRLTVL.

The chain recombines TRBV6-5 with TRBJ1-1; no reliable D call. Germline CDR1 MNHEY, CDR2 SVGAGI. V dropped 0 bases and J dropped 0 bases, with 8 bases sitting between them. There are 15 residues in the CDR3. The CDR3 region is CASSYSRSLNTEAFF. The CDR3 nucleotides read TGTGCCAGCAGTTACTCGCGGTCCTTGAACACTGAAGCTTTCTTT.

The chain employs TRBV5-4 and TRBJ2-1; tentative D call: TRBD1 (6 bases). Germline V gene sequence: CDR1 SGHNT, CDR2 YYREEE (reference sequence). The V gene lost 0 bases and the J gene lost 1 base, with 11 bases spanning the gap. CDR3 size: 16 residues. CDR3 amino acids: CASSLGGTKSYNEQFF. The CDR3 DNA is TGTGCCAGCAGCTTGGGTGGGACAAAATCCTACAATGAGCAGTTCTTC.

The V and J genes are TRBV24-1 and TRBJ2-2; 7 bases map to TRBD2. The germline V gene encodes CDR1 KGHDR and CDR2 SFDVKD. The CDR3 covers 19 residues. V was clipped by 3 bases and J by 0 bases; unmatched bases: 12. CDR3 DNA: TGTGCCACCAGTGATCCCCGGGACTACCCACTTACGAACACCGGGGAGCTGTTTTTT. Translating it yields CATSDPRDYPLTNTGELFF.

The chain links TRBV6-2 or TRBV6-3 to TRBJ1-5; 8 bases agree with TRBD1. CDR3 length: 16 residues. CDR1 and CDR2 from the germline V gene are MNHEY and SVGEGT. V was clipped by 2 bases and J by 0 bases; unmatched bases: 3. In DNA, the CDR3 is TGTGCCAGCAGTTACACGGGACAGGTTAGCAATCAGCCCCAGCATTTT. This gives the protein CASSYTGQVSNQPQHF.

The J gene is TRBJ1-2, the V gene TRBV11-2; D is possibly TRBD1 (6 bases). Germline CDR1 reads SGHAT; CDR2 reads FQNNGV. The CDR3 is 14 amino acids. V was shortened by 1 base and J by 5 bases, with 11 bases between the two germline ends. CDR3 DNA sequence: TGTGCCAGCAGCTTAGGGACTCAGGGGTATGGCTACACCTTC. Translating gives CASSLGTQGYGYTF.